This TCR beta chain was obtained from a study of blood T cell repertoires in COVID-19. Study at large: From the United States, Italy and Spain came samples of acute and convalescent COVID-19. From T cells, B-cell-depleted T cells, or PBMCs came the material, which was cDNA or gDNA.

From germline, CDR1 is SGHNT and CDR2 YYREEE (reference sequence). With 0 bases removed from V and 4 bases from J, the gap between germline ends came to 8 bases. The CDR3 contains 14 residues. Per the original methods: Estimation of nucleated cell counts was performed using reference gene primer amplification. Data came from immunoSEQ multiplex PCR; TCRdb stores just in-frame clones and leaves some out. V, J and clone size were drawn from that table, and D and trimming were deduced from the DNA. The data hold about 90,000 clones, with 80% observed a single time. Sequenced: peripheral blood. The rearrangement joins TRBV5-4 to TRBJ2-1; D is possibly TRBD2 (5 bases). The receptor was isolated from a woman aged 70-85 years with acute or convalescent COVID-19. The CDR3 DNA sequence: TGTGCCAGCAGCTTGGCAGCGGATTACAATGAGCAGTTCTTC. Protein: CASSLAADYNEQFF.